This TCR beta chain appears in the sequencing data of a study of T cell responses to AZD1222 COVID-19 vaccine. This CDR3 contains 14 residues. With 7 bases removed from V and 5 bases from J, the gap between germline ends came to 16 bases. Per the germline V gene, CDR1 is KGHDR and CDR2 is SFDVKD. The data were produced by immunoSEQ multiplex PCR, yet TCRdb's version contains in-frame clones alone and is incomplete. Of 40,000 to 55,000 clones detected, 80% to 90% appear once; the ten largest clones hold 6% to 8%. Samples with a second dose at about 4 or about 12 weeks were pooled together. The receptor was isolated from an adult who received the AZD1222 COVID-19 vaccine. This sequence joins TRBV24-1 and TRBJ1-1; a possible D gene is TRBD1 (5 bases). Material: peripheral blood, obtained 28 days after the second AZD1222 dose. CDR3 in amino acids: CATRDTDRGTEAFF. The CDR3 DNA follows: TGTGCCACCAGAGACACGGACCGGGGGACTGAAGCTTTCTTT.